The 5 T cell receptor beta chains below were found in one sample sequenced in a study of blood T cell repertoires in COVID-19. The assay was immunoSEQ multiplex PCR, and TCRdb's table has in-frame clones only and misses some. This table holds nearly 60,000 clones, roughly 89% found once. The material sequenced was peripheral blood. These receptor sequences come from a man aged 55 to 70 with active COVID-19.

J is TRBJ2-7 and V is TRBV18, with TRBD1 matching over 7 bases. Germline trimming cut 3 bases from V and 0 bases from J; bases unmatched to any gene: 8. The CDR3 covers 16 residues. The germline gives CDR1 KGHSH, CDR2 LQKENI. The CDR3 spells CASSPLTGTASYEQYF. The CDR3 bases are TGTGCCAGCTCACCTCTGACCGGGACAGCCTCCTACGAGCAGTACTTC. The variable domain in full, with the rest retrieved from reference TRBV18 and TRBJ2-7, is NAGVMQNPRHLVRRRGQEARLRCSPMKGHSHVYWYRQLPEEGLKFMVYLQKENIIDESGMPKERFSAEFPKEGPSILRIQQVVRGDSAAYFCASSPLTGTASYEQYFGPGTRLTVT.

The chain employs TRBV11-2 and TRBJ1-3; 11 positions agree with TRBD1. The CDR3 covers 15 residues. V shed 4 bases, J shed 5 bases, and the junction held 4 bases outside the gene matches. Germline V gene data show CDR1 as SGHAT and CDR2 as FQNNGV. Written as DNA, the CDR3 is TGTGCCAGCAGCTCGGACAGGGGGCTTAGAAACACCATATATTTT. This codes for CASSSDRGLRNTIYF. The whole variable domain, remainder taken from reference TRBV11-2 and TRBJ1-3, is EAGVAQSPRYKIIEKRQSVAFWCNPISGHATLYWYQQILGQGPKLLIQFQNNGVVDDSQLPKDRFSAERLKGVDSTLKIQPAKLEDSAVYLCASSSDRGLRNTIYFGEGSWLTVV.

The CDR3 reads CASSSLYEQYF. The CDR3 nucleotides are TGTGCCAGCAGCTCACTCTACGAGCAGTACTTC. The rearrangement uses TRBV11-2 and TRBJ2-7; no firm D call. The germline CDR1 and CDR2 sequences are SGHAT and FQNNGV. This CDR3 is built from 11 residues. Between the trimmed V and J ends, which lost 4 bases and 3 bases, there was a span of 4 bases.

V is TRBV7-8 and J is TRBJ1-2; D is perhaps TRBD1 (5 bases). Looked up from germline, CDR1 is SGHVS and CDR2 is FQNEAQ. The CDR3 runs 15 residues. V lost 5 bases to trimming and J lost 3 bases, with 16 bases between them. The CDR3 sequence is CASSPTGDTYYGYTF. The CDR3 coding sequence is TGTGCCAGCAGCCCCACAGGAGATACTTACTATGGCTACACCTTC. Full variable domain (outside the CDR3, taken from reference TRBV7-8 and TRBJ1-2): GAGVSQSPRYKVAKRGQDVALRCDPISGHVSLFWYQQALGQGPEFLTYFQNEAQLDKSGLPSDRFFAERPEGSVSTLKIQRTQQEDSAVYLCASSPTGDTYYGYTFGSGTRLTVV.

This clone appeared a single time. The chain is built from TRBV5-1 and TRBJ1-4; D unresolved. The CDR3 length is 15 residues. V lost 0 bases, J lost 3 bases, and 9 bases lay in between. Germline V gene data show CDR1 as SGHRS and CDR2 as YFSETQ. The CDR3 here is CASSLATGANEKLFF. DNA of the CDR3: TGCGCCAGCAGCTTGGCCACGGGAGCTAATGAAAAACTGTTTTTT.